This note documents a single T cell receptor beta chain sequence. From germline, CDR1 is SGHRS and CDR2 YFSETQ. Trimming removed 3 bases from V and 5 bases from J, with 18 bases in between. The CDR3 length is 16 residues. Random-hexamer reverse transcription was applied to about 0.45 to 1 ug RNA. By means of immunoSEQ multiplex PCR, TCR beta CDR3 spanning 54 Vbeta and 13 Jbeta underwent amplification. TCRdb analysed the immunoSEQ multiplex PCR reads with MiXCR anew, one entry per CDR3 protein. The sample yields 180,000 or so distinct CDR3 sequences, roughly 94% seen once. The data are from a study of CD8 T cells in Susac syndrome. FACS enriched CD8+ TEMRA cells, while bulk CD8+ and CD4+ were negatively isolated.

The TCR was taken from a human donor in good health. The gene calls are TRBV5-1 and TRBJ2-1, with a possible D match to TRBD1 (6 bases). Specimen: CD4+ T cells from PBMCs. This CDR3 reads CASSWGPDLFHNEQFF. The DNA of the CDR3 is TGCGCCAGCAGCTGGGGGCCGGATCTGTTCCACAATGAGCAGTTCTTC.